One and the same sample provided the 19 T cell receptor beta chains below, sequenced in a study of cytomegalovirus exposure and HLA in healthy donors. A multiplex PCR was run with 60 Vbeta primers and 13 Jbeta primers. The protocol was immunoSEQ multiplex PCR, while the TCRdb copy is restricted to in-frame clones and leaves out a portion. The repertoire holds some 90,000 clones, with approximately 72% as singletons. Specimen: PBMCs. Every receptor here comes from a female donor in good health and CMV-seropositive.

CDR3 loop: CASRNTRQGVHEQYF. The DNA of the CDR3 is TGTGCCAGCAGAAACACAAGACAGGGGGTCCACGAGCAGTACTTC. The chain joins TRBV6-1 to TRBJ2-7; 9 bases align to TRBD1. The junction had 11 bases not matched to a gene; V was cut back by 6 bases and J by 5 bases. Germline CDR1 and CDR2: MNHNS and SASEGT. This CDR3 has 15 amino acids.

This clone has a single count. The chain carries TRBV21-1 and TRBJ2-1; TRBD1, the D gene given by the table, was not confirmed from the DNA. TRBV21-1 is a recognized pseudogene. This CDR3 region has 16 residues. The CDR3 nucleotides are TGTGCCAGCAGCTTGCACCGGGACAGGGGGCGAGGGGAGCAGTTCTTC. This translates into CASSLHRDRGRGEQFF.

This clone was seen a single time. CDR3 sequence: CASRRLHEQYF. The CDR3 region has the DNA TGTGCCAGCAGGCGGCTACACGAGCAGTACTTC. The V gene is TRBV27, the J gene TRBJ2-7; D remains unclear. CDR3 length equals 11 residues. Germline CDR1 MNHEY, CDR2 SMNVEV (reference sequence). V lost 6 bases to trimming and J lost 5 bases, with 8 bases between them.

The rearrangement links TRBV5-6 to TRBJ1-2, with TRBD1 as a possible D gene (6 bases). Germline-derived CDR1 and CDR2 are SGHDT and YYEEEE. V dropped 3 bases and J dropped 8 bases, with 17 bases sitting between them. The CDR3 loop spans 14 amino acids. CDR3 DNA sequence: TGTGCCAGCAGCTGGTCGGACAGACCAGGAGGCTACACCTTC. Encoded protein: CASSWSDRPGGYTF. The variable domain in full, completed from reference TRBV5-6 and TRBJ1-2, reads DAGVTQSPTHLIKTRGQQVTLRCSPKSGHDTVSWYQQALGQGPQFIFQYYEEEERQRGNFPDRFSGHQFPNYSSELNVNALLLGDSALYLCASSWSDRPGGYTFGSGTRLTVV.

The chain is built from TRBV7-8 and TRBJ1-1; 9 bases line up with TRBD1. This CDR3 comprises 14 residues. The V and J ends lost 5 bases and 13 bases, in that order; junction bases with no gene match: 14. The germline gives CDR1 SGHVS, CDR2 FQNEAQ. The CDR3 sequence is CASSHSGTGMIVFF. CDR3 sequence (DNA): TGTGCCAGCAGCCACTCCGGGACAGGGATGATTGTTTTCTTT.

This chain joins TRBV7-9 and TRBJ1-1; D might be TRBD1 (6 bases). Trimming shortened V by 5 bases and J by 1 base, and 11 bases separated the two germline ends. The CDR3 is made up of 14 amino acids. CDR1 is SEHNR, CDR2 FQNEAQ, per germline (reference sequence). In DNA, the CDR3 is TGTGCCAGCAGCCCTTCGGGACAGAACACTGAAGCTTTCTTT. This sequence encodes CASSPSGQNTEAFF.

The chain is built from TRBV14 and TRBJ2-1; no clear D. The CDR3 totals 11 residues. The germline V gene encodes CDR1 SGHDN and CDR2 FVKESK. V gave up 3 bases and J gave up 10 bases, with 7 bases separating them. CDR3 bases: TGTGCCAGCAGCCAGGTTACAGAGCAGTTCTTC. Its translation is CASSQVTEQFF.

The chain recombines TRBV2 with TRBJ1-4, with D unclear. There are 14 residues in the CDR3. Between the trimmed V and J ends, which lost 1 base and 5 bases, there was a span of 8 bases. Germline V gene lookup returns CDR1 SNHLY and CDR2 FYNNEI. The CDR3 nucleotides are TGTGCCAGCAGTGAAGGTGGAGGGAATGAAAAACTGTTTTTT. It translates to CASSEGGGNEKLFF. The whole variable domain, filled in from reference TRBV2 and TRBJ1-4, reads EPEVTQTPSHQVTQMGQEVILRCVPISNHLYFYWYRQILGQKVEFLVSFYNNEISEKSEIFDDQFSVERPDGSNFTLKIRSTKLEDSAMYFCASSEGGGNEKLFFGSGTQLSVL.

Comments on this clone: The junction does not match germline at one end; this may be a read error. This chain links TRBV28 with TRBJ2-2, with 9 bases identical to TRBD2. CDR1 MDHEN and CDR2 SYDVKM come from the germline V gene. The CDR3 spans 14 residues. CDR3 sequence (DNA): TGTGCCACCCGCCCTAGCGGGAACACCGAGGAGCTGTTTTTT. It encodes CATRPSGNTEELFF.

The chain couples TRBV7-2 to TRBJ2-7, with 9 bases that match TRBD1. Germline V CDR1 and CDR2: SGHTA, FQGNSA. This CDR3 comprises 15 residues. Unmatched junction bases numbered 7, after V lost 5 bases and J lost 2 bases. DNA of the CDR3: TGTGCCAGCAGCCGAAGGACAGGGGAGGCCTACGAGCAGTACTTC. This translates into CASSRRTGEAYEQYF.

The gene calls are TRBV28 and TRBJ2-7; 9 positions agree with TRBD2. This CDR3 spans 13 amino acids. Germline-derived CDR1 and CDR2 are MDHEN and SYDVKM. The J segment lost 1 base and the V segment lost 8 bases, leaving 3 bases of the junction unmatched. CDR3 loop: CASGTSPSYEQYF. The DNA of the CDR3 is TGTGCCAGCGGGACTAGCCCTTCCTACGAGCAGTACTTC. The variable domain in full, completed from reference TRBV28 and TRBJ2-7, reads DVKVTQSSRYLVKRTGEKVFLECVQDMDHENMFWYRQDPGLGLRLIYFSYDVKMKEKGDIPEGYSVSREKKERFSLILESASTNQTSMYLCASGTSPSYEQYFGPGTRLTVT.

The genes are TRBV30 and TRBJ2-5, with D maybe TRBD2 (6 bases). Trimming removed 3 bases from V and 2 bases from J, with 16 bases in between. The CDR3 extends over 15 amino acids. Germline V gene lookup returns CDR1 GTSNPN and CDR2 SVGIG (reference sequence). The CDR3 coding sequence is TGTGCCTGGAGGGATCCTCTAGCGCCACAAGAGACCCAGTACTTC. It encodes CAWRDPLAPQETQYF.

The J gene is TRBJ2-5, the V gene TRBV7-2; 9 nucleotides match TRBD1. The V and J ends lost 5 bases and 4 bases, in that order; junction bases with no gene match: 11. CDR1 is SGHTA, CDR2 FQGNSA, per germline. The CDR3 has 16 residues. CDR3 sequence (DNA): TGTGCCAGCAGCCGACAGACCACAGGGGGCCGAGAGACCCAGTACTTC. Protein product: CASSRQTTGGRETQYF.

This clone was observed a few times. CDR3 DNA: TGTGCCAGCAGCTTAGAACGGGGAAACACCATATATTTT. This sequence encodes CASSLERGNTIYF. The chain employs TRBV7-8 and TRBJ1-3; no clear D gene. The CDR3 consists of 13 residues. The ends were cut back, 1 base at V and 4 bases at J, with 5 bases in the middle. Germline V gene data show CDR1 as SGHVS and CDR2 as FQNEAQ.

This clone has only one observation. The chain employs TRBV4-1 and TRBJ2-1, with D possibly being TRBD2 (5 bases). V lost 3 bases and J lost 3, with 15 bases in between. The CDR3 spans 16 residues. In germline, CDR1 is MGHRA, CDR2 YSYEKL. CDR3 loop: CASSQPATRLYNEQFF. In DNA form, the CDR3 reads TGCGCCAGCAGCCAGCCGGCCACTAGGCTCTACAATGAGCAGTTCTTC.

This chain uses TRBV28 with TRBJ2-7; the D gene is possibly TRBD1 (6 bases). This CDR3 spans 16 amino acids. CDR1 is MDHEN and CDR2 is SYDVKM in the germline V gene. The V end lost 7 bases, the J end lost 6 bases, and 25 bases lay between the germline ends. The CDR3 protein is CASIISDGGRLSEQYF. The CDR3 DNA reads TGTGCCAGCATCATCTCGGATGGGGGCAGGCTTAGCGAGCAGTACTTC.

The rearrangement joins TRBV25-1 to TRBJ1-1; 8 nucleotides match TRBD1. The CDR3 runs to 15 residues. Germline assignment: CDR1 MGHDK and CDR2 SYGVNS. V lost 6 bases and J lost 2; bases outside the gene matches: 8. CDR3 sequence: CASSGDRRGNTEAFF. DNA for the CDR3: TGTGCCAGCAGCGGGGACAGGCGGGGAAACACTGAAGCTTTCTTT.

The rearrangement uses TRBV11-3 and TRBJ2-3; 7 nucleotides match TRBD2. Germline assignment: CDR1 SGHNT and CDR2 YENEEA. With V trimmed by 5 bases and J by 4 bases, 6 bases remained unmatched. The CDR3 has 14 residues. CDR3 sequence (DNA): TGTGCCAGCAGCCGGACGGGGGGATCAGATACGCAGTATTTT. Protein product: CASSRTGGSDTQYF.

The chain combines TRBV6-6 with TRBJ2-7; the D gene is possibly TRBD1 (5 bases). Germline V lookup: CDR1 MNHNY, CDR2 SVGAGI (reference sequence). Between the trimmed V and J ends, which lost 7 bases and 7 bases, there was a span of 17 bases. CDR3 size: 13 residues. The CDR3 nucleotides read TGTGCCAGCAACCTAGAAGGGGTAGAAGAGCAGTACTTC. It codes for CASNLEGVEEQYF.